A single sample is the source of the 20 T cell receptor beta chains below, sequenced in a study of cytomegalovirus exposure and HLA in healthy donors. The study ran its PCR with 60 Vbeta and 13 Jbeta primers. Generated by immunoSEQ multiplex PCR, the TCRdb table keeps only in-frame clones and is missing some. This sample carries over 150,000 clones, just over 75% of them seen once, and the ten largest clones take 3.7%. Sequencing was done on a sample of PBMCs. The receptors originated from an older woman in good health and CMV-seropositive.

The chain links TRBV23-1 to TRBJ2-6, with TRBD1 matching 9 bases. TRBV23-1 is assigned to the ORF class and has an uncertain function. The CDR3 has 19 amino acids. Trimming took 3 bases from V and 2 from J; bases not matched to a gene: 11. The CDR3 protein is CASSQVELTGGTGANVLTF. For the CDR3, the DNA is TGCGCCAGCAGTCAGGTGGAATTGACAGGGGGTACTGGGGCCAACGTCCTGACTTTC.

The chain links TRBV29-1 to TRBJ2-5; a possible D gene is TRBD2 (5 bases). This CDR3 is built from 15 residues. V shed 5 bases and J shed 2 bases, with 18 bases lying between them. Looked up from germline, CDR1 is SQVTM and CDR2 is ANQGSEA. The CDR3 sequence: CSVIWEWTLQETQYF. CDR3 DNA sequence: TGCAGCGTTATCTGGGAATGGACTCTACAAGAGACCCAGTACTTC.

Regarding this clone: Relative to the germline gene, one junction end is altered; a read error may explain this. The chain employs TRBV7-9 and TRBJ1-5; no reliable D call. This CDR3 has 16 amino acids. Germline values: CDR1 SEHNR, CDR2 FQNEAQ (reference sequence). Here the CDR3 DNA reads TGTTCCAGCAGCTCCTCTGGGCAGGCCCGCAATCAGCCCCAGCATTTT. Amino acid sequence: CSSSSSGQARNQPQHF.

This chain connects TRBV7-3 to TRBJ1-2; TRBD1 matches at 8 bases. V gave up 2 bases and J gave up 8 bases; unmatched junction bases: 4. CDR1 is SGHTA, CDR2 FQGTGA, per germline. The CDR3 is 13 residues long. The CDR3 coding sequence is TGTGCCAGCAGCTTATGGACAGGGTACGGCTACACCTTC. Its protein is CASSLWTGYGYTF.

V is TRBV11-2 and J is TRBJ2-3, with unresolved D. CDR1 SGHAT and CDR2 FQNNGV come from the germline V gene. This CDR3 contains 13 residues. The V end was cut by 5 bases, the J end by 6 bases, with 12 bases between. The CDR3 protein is CASSQTFQDTQYF. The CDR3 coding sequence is TGTGCCAGCAGCCAAACCTTCCAGGATACGCAGTATTTT.

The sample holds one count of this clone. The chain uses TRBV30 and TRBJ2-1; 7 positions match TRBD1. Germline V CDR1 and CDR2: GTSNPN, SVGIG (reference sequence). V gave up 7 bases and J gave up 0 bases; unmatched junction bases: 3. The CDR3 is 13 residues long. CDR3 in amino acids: CASPGGSYNEQFF. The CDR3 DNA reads TGTGCCTCTCCAGGGGGCTCCTACAATGAGCAGTTCTTC.

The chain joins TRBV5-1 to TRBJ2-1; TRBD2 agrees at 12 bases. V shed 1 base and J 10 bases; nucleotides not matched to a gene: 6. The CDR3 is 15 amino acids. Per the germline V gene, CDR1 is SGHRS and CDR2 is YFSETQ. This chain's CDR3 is CASSLSTSGGREQFF. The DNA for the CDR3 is TGCGCCAGCAGCTTGTCGACTAGCGGGGGCCGGGAGCAGTTCTTC.

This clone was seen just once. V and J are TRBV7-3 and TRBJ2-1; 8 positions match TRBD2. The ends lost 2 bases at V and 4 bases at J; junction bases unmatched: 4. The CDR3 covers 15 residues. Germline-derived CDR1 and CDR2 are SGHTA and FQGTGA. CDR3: CASSLGLAGYNEQFF. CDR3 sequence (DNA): TGTGCCAGCAGCTTAGGGCTAGCGGGTTACAATGAGCAGTTCTTC.

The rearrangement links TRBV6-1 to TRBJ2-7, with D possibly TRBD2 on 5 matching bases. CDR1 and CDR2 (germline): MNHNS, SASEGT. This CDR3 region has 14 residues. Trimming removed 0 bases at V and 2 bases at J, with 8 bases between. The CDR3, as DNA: TGTGCCAGCAGTGAAGCCGGGGTTACCTACGAGCAGTACTTC. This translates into CASSEAGVTYEQYF.

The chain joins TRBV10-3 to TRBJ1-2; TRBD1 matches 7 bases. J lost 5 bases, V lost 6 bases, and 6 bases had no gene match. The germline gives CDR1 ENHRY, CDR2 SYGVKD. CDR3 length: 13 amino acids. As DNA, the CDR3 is TGTGCCATCAGGGGTGGACAGGAGTATGGCTACACCTTC. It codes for CAIRGGQEYGYTF.

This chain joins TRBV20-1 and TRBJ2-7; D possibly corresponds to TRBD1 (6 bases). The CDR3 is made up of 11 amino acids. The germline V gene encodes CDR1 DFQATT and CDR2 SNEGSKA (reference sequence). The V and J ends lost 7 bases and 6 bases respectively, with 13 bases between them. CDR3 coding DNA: TGCAGTGGTCTTTGGGGGCTCGAGCAGTACTTC. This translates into CSGLWGLEQYF.

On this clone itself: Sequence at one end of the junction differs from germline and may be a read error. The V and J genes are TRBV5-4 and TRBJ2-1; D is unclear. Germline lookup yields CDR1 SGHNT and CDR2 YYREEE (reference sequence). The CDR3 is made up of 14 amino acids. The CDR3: CASRLAIYDNEQFF. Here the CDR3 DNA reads TGTGCCAGCAGATTGGCTATCTACGACAATGAGCAGTTCTTC.

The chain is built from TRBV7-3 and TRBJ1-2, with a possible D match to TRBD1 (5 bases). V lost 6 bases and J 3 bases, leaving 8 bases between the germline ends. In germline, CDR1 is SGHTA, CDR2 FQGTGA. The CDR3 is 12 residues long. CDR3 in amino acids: CASRGGDYGYTF. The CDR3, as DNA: TGTGCCAGCAGGGGGGGGGACTATGGCTACACCTTC.

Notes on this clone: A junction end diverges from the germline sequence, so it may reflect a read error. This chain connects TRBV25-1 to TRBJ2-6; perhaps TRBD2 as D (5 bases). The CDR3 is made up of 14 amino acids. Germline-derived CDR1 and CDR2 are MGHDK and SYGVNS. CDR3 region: CASSGVGRTNGLTF. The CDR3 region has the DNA TGTGCCAGCAGTGGGGTAGGGAGAACCAACGGCCTGACTTTC. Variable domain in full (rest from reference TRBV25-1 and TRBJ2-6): EADIYQTPRYLVIGTGKKITLECSQTMGHDKMYWYQQDPGMELHLIHYSYGVNSTEKGDLSSESTVSRIRTEHFPLTLESARPSHTSQYLCASSGVGRTNGLTFGAGSRLTVL.

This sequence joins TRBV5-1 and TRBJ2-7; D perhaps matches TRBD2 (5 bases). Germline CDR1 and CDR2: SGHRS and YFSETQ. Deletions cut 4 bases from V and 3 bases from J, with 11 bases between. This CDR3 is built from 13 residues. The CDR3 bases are TGCGCCAGCAGCGGGCTAGCTCACTACGAGCAGTACTTC. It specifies CASSGLAHYEQYF.

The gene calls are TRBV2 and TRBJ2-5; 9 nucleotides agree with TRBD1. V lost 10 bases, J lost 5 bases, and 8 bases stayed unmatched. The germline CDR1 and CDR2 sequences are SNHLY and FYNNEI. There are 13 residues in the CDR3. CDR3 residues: CATKQGAGETQYF. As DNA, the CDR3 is TGTGCCACCAAACAGGGGGCCGGGGAGACCCAGTACTTC.

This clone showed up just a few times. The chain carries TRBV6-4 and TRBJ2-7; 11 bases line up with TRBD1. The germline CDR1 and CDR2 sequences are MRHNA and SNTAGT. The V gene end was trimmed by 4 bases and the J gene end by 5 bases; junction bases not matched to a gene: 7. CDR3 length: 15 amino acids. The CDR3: CASSAPGQGADEQYF. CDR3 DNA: TGTGCCAGCAGTGCCCCCGGACAGGGGGCTGACGAGCAGTACTTC.

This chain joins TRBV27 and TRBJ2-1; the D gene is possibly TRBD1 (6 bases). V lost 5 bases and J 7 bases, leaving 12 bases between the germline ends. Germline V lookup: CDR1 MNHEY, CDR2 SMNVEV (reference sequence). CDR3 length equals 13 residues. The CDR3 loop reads CASSLTRGNEQFF. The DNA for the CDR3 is TGTGCCAGCAGTCTGACCAGGGGAAATGAGCAGTTCTTC.

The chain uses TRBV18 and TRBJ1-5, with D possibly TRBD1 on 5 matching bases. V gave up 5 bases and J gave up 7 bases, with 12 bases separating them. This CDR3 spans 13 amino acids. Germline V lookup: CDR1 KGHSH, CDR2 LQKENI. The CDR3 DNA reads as TGTGCCAGCTCAAAAGGGGAGGGCCAGCCCCAGCATTTT. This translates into CASSKGEGQPQHF.

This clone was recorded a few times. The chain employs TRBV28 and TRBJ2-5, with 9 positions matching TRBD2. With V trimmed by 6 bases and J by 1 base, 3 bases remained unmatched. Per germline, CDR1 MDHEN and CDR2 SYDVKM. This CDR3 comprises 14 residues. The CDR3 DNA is TGTGCCAGCAGCTTAGCGGGGGCCCAAGAGACCCAGTACTTC. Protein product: CASSLAGAQETQYF.